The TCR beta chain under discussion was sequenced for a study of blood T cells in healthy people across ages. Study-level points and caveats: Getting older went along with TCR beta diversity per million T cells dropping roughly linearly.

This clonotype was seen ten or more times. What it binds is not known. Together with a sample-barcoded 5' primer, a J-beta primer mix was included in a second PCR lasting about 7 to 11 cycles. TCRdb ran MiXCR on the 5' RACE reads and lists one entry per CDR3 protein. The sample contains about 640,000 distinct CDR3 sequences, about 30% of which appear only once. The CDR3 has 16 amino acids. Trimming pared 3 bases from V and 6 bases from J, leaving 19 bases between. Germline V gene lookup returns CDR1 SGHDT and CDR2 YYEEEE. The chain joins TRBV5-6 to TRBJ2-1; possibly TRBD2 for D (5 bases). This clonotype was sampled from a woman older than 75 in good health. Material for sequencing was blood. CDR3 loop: CASSSPEGERANEQFF. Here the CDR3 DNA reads TGTGCCAGCAGCTCCCCAGAGGGAGAGAGGGCCAATGAGCAGTTCTTC.